This TCR beta chain appears in the sequencing data of a study of molecular identifiers for immune sequencing clone quantification. V lost 5 bases and J 2 bases, leaving 15 bases between the germline ends. CDR1 MNHEY and CDR2 SVGAGI come from the germline V gene. This CDR3 contains 15 residues. TCRdb fed the PCR reads into MiXCR, producing one record per CDR3 protein. The top ten clones hold over 0.7% of a sample with more than 250,000 distinct CDR3 sequences, about 20% of them seen once. The chain uses TRBV6-5 and TRBJ2-5, with D tentatively TRBD2 (6 bases). The specimen was naive CD8+ T cells from blood, with Jurkat cell RNA spiked in. The subset was: FACS-sorted CD8+CD4-CCR7+CD45RA+ naive T cells. This receptor was obtained from a human donor in good health. Some libraries in this study had Jurkat cell RNA spiked in. Here the CDR3 reads CASSQVAADQETQYF. CDR3 bases: TGTGCCAGCAGTCAGGTAGCGGCCGATCAAGAGACCCAGTACTTC.